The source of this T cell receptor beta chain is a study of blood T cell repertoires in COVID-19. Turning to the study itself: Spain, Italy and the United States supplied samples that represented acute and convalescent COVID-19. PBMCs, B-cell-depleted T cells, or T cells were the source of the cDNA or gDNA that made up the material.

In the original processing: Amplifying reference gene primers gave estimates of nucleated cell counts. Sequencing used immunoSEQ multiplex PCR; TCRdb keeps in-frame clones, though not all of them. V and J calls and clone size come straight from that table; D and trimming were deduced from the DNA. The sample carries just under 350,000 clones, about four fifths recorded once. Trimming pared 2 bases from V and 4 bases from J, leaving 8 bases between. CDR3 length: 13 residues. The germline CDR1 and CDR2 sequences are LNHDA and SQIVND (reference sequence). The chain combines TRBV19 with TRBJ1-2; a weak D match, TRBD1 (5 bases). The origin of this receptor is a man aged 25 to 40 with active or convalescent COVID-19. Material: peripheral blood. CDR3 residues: CASSIQGIYGYTF. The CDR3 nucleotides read TGTGCCAGTAGTATACAGGGCATCTATGGCTACACCTTC.